The 17 T cell receptor beta chains below were found in one sample sequenced in a study of T cell responses to AZD1222 COVID-19 vaccine. Repertoires were generated with immunoSEQ multiplex PCR, while TCRdb's copy carries only in-frame clones and drops some. Of around 150,000 clones listed, approximately 92% are singletons. The specimen comprised peripheral blood, sampled 28 days after the second AZD1222 dose. These receptors all come from an adult who received the AZD1222 COVID-19 vaccine.

The rearrangement joins TRBV19 to TRBJ1-2; maybe TRBD1 (6 bases). The V end lost 3 bases, the J end lost 2 bases, and 10 bases lay between the germline ends. Germline CDR1 reads LNHDA; CDR2 reads SQIVND (reference sequence). The CDR3 loop spans 14 amino acids. The CDR3 DNA follows: TGTGCCAGTAGTATCCGGGGGCGAAACTATGGCTACACCTTC. Translating it yields CASSIRGRNYGYTF.

The chain joins TRBV11-3 to TRBJ2-7, with D perhaps matching TRBD1 or TRBD2 (5 bases each). Trimming took off 4 bases at V and 5 bases at J, with 12 bases between the two ends. CDR3 length equals 13 residues. Germline V gives CDR1 SGHNT, CDR2 YENEEA. The CDR3 DNA follows: TGTGCCAGCAGCTCGGGGACGGCCGACGAGCAGTACTTC. Encoded protein: CASSSGTADEQYF.

The chain links TRBV19 to TRBJ2-3; 7 bases agree with TRBD2. The V gene end was trimmed by 5 bases and the J gene end by 4 bases; junction bases not matched to a gene: 6. The CDR3 covers 14 residues. Germline CDR1 is LNHDA and CDR2 is SQIVND (reference sequence). For the CDR3, the DNA is TGTGCCAGTAGTTGGGGGGAGGGCGCAGATACGCAGTATTTT. This translates into CASSWGEGADTQYF.

This sequence joins TRBV27 and TRBJ1-5, with D possibly matching TRBD1 (5 bases). Germline V gene sequence: CDR1 MNHEY, CDR2 SMNVEV (reference sequence). The CDR3 covers 18 residues. V lost 1 base, J lost 0 bases, and 16 bases lay in between. The CDR3 DNA reads TGTGCCAGCAGTTTATGTGCGGACACACCACTTAGCAATCAGCCCCAGCATTTT. Encoded protein: CASSLCADTPLSNQPQHF.

The chain joins TRBV2 to TRBJ1-1; 7 bases line up with TRBD1. The CDR3 is 12 residues long. The germline V gene has CDR1 SNHLY and CDR2 FYNNEI. Trimming cost V 7 bases and J 4 bases; bases outside gene matches: 3. DNA for the CDR3: TGTGCCAGCAATAGACAGGGCACTGAAGCTTTCTTT. It specifies CASNRQGTEAFF.

This chain links TRBV10-1 with TRBJ1-2, with a tentative D call TRBD1 (6 bases). CDR1 and CDR2 (germline): WNHNN, SYGVQD (reference sequence). Trimming stripped 4 bases from V and 8 bases from J, with 17 bases between. This CDR3 region has 14 residues. The chain's CDR3 is CASSGDRFGGGYTF. The CDR3 DNA is TGCGCCAGCAGTGGAGACAGGTTCGGGGGGGGCTACACCTTC.

V is TRBV5-4 and J is TRBJ2-1; 9 nucleotides align to TRBD2. Trimming took 4 bases from V and 7 from J; bases not matched to a gene: 15. CDR1 and CDR2 from the germline V gene are SGHNT and YYREEE (reference sequence). The CDR3 contains 17 residues. In DNA, the CDR3 is TGTGCCAGCAGCCCCGACCCGGCGGGAGGGCTTTTGAATGAGCAGTTCTTC. Encoded protein: CASSPDPAGGLLNEQFF.

The rearrangement joins TRBV25-1 to TRBJ2-1; D ambiguous. This CDR3 is built from 14 residues. V lost 6 bases, J lost 9 bases, and 18 bases lay in between. In germline, CDR1 is MGHDK, CDR2 SYGVNS. CDR3 in amino acids: CASSEPLRATEQFF. For the CDR3, the DNA is TGTGCCAGCAGCGAACCCCTCCGTGCAACTGAGCAGTTCTTC.

This sequence joins TRBV5-1 and TRBJ1-6; tentative D call: TRBD1 (5 bases). V was clipped by 5 bases and J by 7 bases, with 19 bases between them. The CDR3 is 16 amino acids. Germline-derived CDR1 and CDR2 are SGHRS and YFSETQ. The CDR3 reads CASREGSGLRNSPLHF. Written as DNA, the CDR3 is TGCGCCAGCAGGGAGGGGTCTGGGTTGCGGAATTCACCCCTCCACTTT.

This chain links TRBV7-9 with TRBJ1-1; D ambiguous. V was trimmed by 4 bases and J by 1 base, leaving 10 bases between them. CDR3 length: 14 residues. The germline V gene has CDR1 SEHNR and CDR2 FQNEAQ (reference sequence). CDR3 region: CASSSPGRNTEAFF. In nucleotides, the CDR3 is TGTGCCAGCAGCTCTCCAGGACGGAACACTGAAGCTTTCTTT.

The chain combines TRBV12-3 or TRBV12-4 with TRBJ1-3; D possibly corresponds to TRBD1 (5 bases). V lost 5 bases and J 4 bases, leaving 9 bases between the germline ends. The CDR3 runs to 13 residues. The CDR3 DNA reads as TGTGCCAGCAGTCACCGACAGGGAAACACCATATATTTT. Protein product: CASSHRQGNTIYF.

The chain is built from TRBV2 and TRBJ2-5; 11 bases agree with TRBD2. Germline CDR1 SNHLY, CDR2 FYNNEI. CDR3 length: 16 residues. Trimming at V came to 3 bases and at J to 5 bases, leaving 8 bases not matched to a gene. This chain's CDR3 is CASSETSGTGVETQYF. CDR3 nucleotide sequence: TGTGCCAGCAGTGAGACTAGCGGGACGGGGGTGGAGACCCAGTACTTC.

Comment on this clone: A read error may explain this, as a much larger clone is one base away. This rearrangement joins TRBV5-1 to TRBJ2-1, with 12 bases aligning to TRBD2. Germline V gene data show CDR1 as SGHRS and CDR2 as YFSETQ. CDR3 length equals 14 residues. V lost 1 base and J lost 7; bases outside the gene matches: 0. The CDR3 bases are TGCGCCAGCAGCTTGACTAGCGGGAGGAATGAGCAGTTCTTC. Its protein is CASSLTSGRNEQFF.

This clone was seen once. The rearrangement links TRBV10-2 to TRBJ2-7; TRBD2 matches at 7 bases. Trimming at V came to 1 base and at J to 9 bases, leaving 6 bases not matched to a gene. The CDR3 covers 13 residues. Germline V gene sequence: CDR1 WSHSY, CDR2 SAAADI. The CDR3 loop is CASSEFLAALQYF. The CDR3 coding sequence is TGCGCCAGCAGTGAGTTTCTAGCGGCTCTGCAGTACTTC.

This chain links TRBV6-2 or TRBV6-3 with TRBJ2-1, with TRBD2 matching 9 bases. This CDR3 contains 14 residues. Germline V lookup: CDR1 MNHEY, CDR2 SVGEGT. Trimming cost V 6 bases and J 7 bases; bases outside gene matches: 7. The CDR3 sequence is CASSLAGELNEQFF. CDR3 DNA sequence: TGTGCCAGCAGCTTAGCGGGAGAGCTTAATGAGCAGTTCTTC.

The rearrangement links TRBV18 to TRBJ1-3, with a weak D call TRBD1 (6 bases). The CDR3 has 17 amino acids. V was cut by 3 bases and J by 1 base, with 16 bases left in between. The germline gives CDR1 KGHSH, CDR2 LQKENI. The CDR3 DNA follows: TGTGCCAGCTCACCGACCATCCCGGGACAATCTGGAAACACCATATATTTT. Its translation: CASSPTIPGQSGNTIYF.

The rearrangement uses TRBV5-1 and TRBJ2-1; 13 bases line up with TRBD2. V was clipped by 4 bases and J by 9 bases; unmatched bases: 7. Germline V CDR1 and CDR2: SGHRS, YFSETQ. This CDR3 contains 15 residues. The CDR3 DNA reads TGCGCCAGCAGCGCCGGGACTAGCGGGATCACTGAGCAGTTCTTC. As protein: CASSAGTSGITEQFF. The complete variable domain, with remaining parts taken from reference TRBV5-1 and TRBJ2-1, reads KAGVTQTPRYLIKTRGQQVTLSCSPISGHRSVSWYQQTPGQGLQFLFEYFSETQRNKGNFPGRFSGRQFSNSRSEMNVSTLELGDSALYLCASSAGTSGITEQFFGPGTRLTVL.